The subject of this entry is one TCR beta chain. Its antigen is not known. Extracted RNA was reverse transcribed, and the resulting cDNA served as sequencing template. Only in-frame clones appear in the TCRdb table, and some are missing; sequencing was by immunoSEQ multiplex PCR. The table shows about 120,000 clones, with approximately 59% occurring only once. The data stem from a study of CD8+ T cells in alopecia areata. In the study overall: Treated patients were dosed with oral tofacitinib, taking 5 to 10 mg twice daily.

Broader study findings: Patients shared TCRs less clearly than mice did, possibly owing to HLA. It was observed that many expanded lesional clones persisted in scalp and blood during tofacitinib.

Germline V lookup: CDR1 GTSNPN, CDR2 SVGIG (reference sequence). V lost 5 bases, J lost 5 bases, and 12 bases lay in between. This CDR3 is built from 12 residues. Noted treatment: oral pan-JAK inhibitor, 5-10 mg twice daily. Those with alopecia areata gave lesional scalp punch biopsies and peripheral blood. The source material was CD8+ T cells sorted from blood, sampled at week 4, from a patient treated with tofacitinib. This receptor was taken from a human donor with alopecia areata. The chain uses TRBV30 and TRBJ1-2; TRBD1 is a possible D gene (5 bases). CDR3 sequence: CAWVWGEYGYTF. DNA of the CDR3: TGTGCCTGGGTGTGGGGGGAGTATGGCTACACCTTC.